This T cell receptor beta chain was identified during a study of blood T cells in healthy people across ages. Regarding the study as a whole: Diversity was higher, and naive CD4+ cells more numerous, in long-lived donors than in aged donors.

The authors isolated at least 7 million PBMCs per sample. Total RNA, at least 5 micrograms per sample, was extracted from PBMCs. Germline loops: CDR1 KGHDR, CDR2 SFDVKD. CDR3 length: 15 residues. V trimming: 2 bases; J trimming: 4 bases; junction bases outside the gene matches: 4. Sample-barcoded 5' priming and a J-beta primer mix drove a second PCR of roughly 6 to 12 cycles. TCRdb redid the calling of the 5' RACE reads with MiXCR, one entry per CDR3 protein. This table has 1.5 million to 2 million distinct CDR3 sequences, 28% appearing once. A remark on this clonotype: The antigen is not known.

The genes are TRBV24-1 and TRBJ2-5, with 9 positions matching TRBD1. Sequences were obtained from blood. This sequence originates from a woman in her twenties or thirties in good health. Written as DNA, the CDR3 is TGTGCCACCAGTGATTCTGGGACAGGGCGAGAGACCCAGTACTTC. Its translation: CATSDSGTGRETQYF.